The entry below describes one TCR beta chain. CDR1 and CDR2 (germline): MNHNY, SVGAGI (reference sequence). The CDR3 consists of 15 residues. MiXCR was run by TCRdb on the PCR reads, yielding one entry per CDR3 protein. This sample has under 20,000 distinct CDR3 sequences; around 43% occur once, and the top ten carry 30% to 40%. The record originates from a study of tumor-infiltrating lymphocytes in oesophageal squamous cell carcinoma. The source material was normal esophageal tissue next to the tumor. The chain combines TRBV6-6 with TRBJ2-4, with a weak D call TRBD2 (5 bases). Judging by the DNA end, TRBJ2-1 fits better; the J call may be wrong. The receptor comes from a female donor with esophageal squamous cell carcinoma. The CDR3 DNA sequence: TGTGCCAGCAGTCAACACAACGGGATTTACAATGAGCAGTTCTTC. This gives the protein CASSQHNGIYNEQFF.